This T cell receptor (beta chain) is drawn from a study of shared clonotypes between healthy human individuals. In the study overall: Donors had three CD4 naive, three CD4 memory, two CD8 naive and one CD8 memory plate apiece. Study results and limitations: An expected dependence of interdonor clonotype sharing on sequencing depth was noted. All-four-donor shared clonotypes had higher generation probabilities than non-shared clonotypes did. The study sampled only blood, and tissue repertoires likely differ.

Note on this clone: Its antigen is undetermined.

TCRdb's table, derived via immunoSEQ multiplex PCR, lists solely in-frame clones and lacks some. The data show about 690,000 clones, 90% seen once. The receptor was isolated from a man aged 18 to 29 in good health. Some clones in this sample may be carry-over from other donors' samples. Material for sequencing was memory CD8+ T cells from PBMCs. Described subset: CD45RO+ cells pooled with CCR7-negative TemRA cells.

The DNA for the CDR3 is TGTGCCAGCAGCTTTTCCCCTAGCGGGGGACCAGAGACCCAGTACTTC. Encoded protein: CASSFSPSGGPETQYF. The rearrangement links TRBV7-3 to TRBJ2-5; 10 nucleotides line up with TRBD2. The V and J ends lost 3 bases and 4 bases, in that order; junction bases with no gene match: 8. The CDR3 extends over 16 amino acids. From germline, CDR1 is SGHTA and CDR2 FQGTGA.